The 14 T cell receptor beta chains below all came from one sample that was sequenced in a study of graft-versus-host responses after intestinal transplantation. Sequencing used immunoSEQ multiplex PCR; TCRdb keeps in-frame clones, though not all of them. The sample yields about 120,000 clones, about 93% seen once. The antigens these receptors bind are not known. The sequencing here drew on unstimulated CD4+ T cells sorted from spleen or lymph node cells, taken before intestinal transplant. All receptors come from a human donor who received an intestinal transplant.

The rearrangement links TRBV2 to TRBJ2-2; tentatively, D is TRBD1 or TRBD2 (5 bases each). Trimming shortened V by 5 bases and J by 4 bases, and 17 bases separated the two germline ends. This CDR3 comprises 16 residues. Germline assignment: CDR1 SNHLY and CDR2 FYNNEI. The CDR3 protein is CASSPGPGRTTGELFF. The DNA of the CDR3 is TGTGCCAGCAGTCCTGGCCCGGGACGGACCACCGGGGAGCTGTTTTTT.

The rearrangement uses TRBV25-1 and TRBJ2-6, with D maybe TRBD1 (6 bases). Germline V lookup: CDR1 MGHDK, CDR2 SYGVNS. The ends were cut back, 4 bases at V and 2 bases at J, with 9 bases in the middle. The CDR3 spans 15 residues. The CDR3 sequence: CASSVQGPGANVLTF. CDR3 sequence (DNA): TGTGCCAGCAGTGTACAGGGCCCTGGGGCCAACGTCCTGACTTTC.

The V and J genes are TRBV10-1 and TRBJ2-5; 7 positions agree with TRBD1. Germline CDR1 reads WNHNN; CDR2 reads SYGVQD (reference sequence). This CDR3 region has 13 residues. With 6 bases clipped from V and 0 bases from J, the junction kept 1 base outside the gene matches. CDR3 sequence: CASSRGYQETQYF. CDR3 coding DNA: TGCGCCAGCAGCAGGGGGTACCAAGAGACCCAGTACTTC.

The CDR3, as DNA: TGCGCCAGCAGTCCTGGGACAGGGACCACTGAAGCTTTCTTT. Protein: CASSPGTGTTEAFF. The chain uses TRBV5-1 and TRBJ1-1; 9 bases match TRBD1. There are 14 residues in the CDR3. Germline assignment: CDR1 SGHRS and CDR2 YFSETQ. V dropped 5 bases and J dropped 4; count of bases not matched to a gene: 6.

The V gene is TRBV7-9, the J gene TRBJ2-5, with D unclear. The germline V and J ends were trimmed by 5 bases and 9 bases, with 13 bases remaining between them. Looked up from germline, CDR1 is SEHNR and CDR2 is FQNEAQ (reference sequence). The CDR3 is made up of 12 amino acids. This chain's CDR3 is CASSPGVMAQYF. Written as DNA, the CDR3 is TGTGCCAGCAGCCCTGGGGTGATGGCCCAGTACTTC.

This sequence joins TRBV25-1 and TRBJ1-1, with D unresolved. Germline CDR1 is MGHDK and CDR2 is SYGVNS. The CDR3 has 14 amino acids. Trimming took 2 bases from V and 0 from J, leaving 7 bases between them. The CDR3 sequence: CASSEIHVNTEAFF. The CDR3 region has the DNA TGTGCCAGCAGTGAAATACACGTGAACACTGAAGCTTTCTTT.

The V and J genes are TRBV5-1 and TRBJ2-5; tentative D call: TRBD2 (6 bases). This CDR3 contains 14 residues. CDR1 and CDR2 (germline): SGHRS, YFSETQ. Trimming pared 0 bases from V and 5 bases from J, leaving 11 bases between. In nucleotides, the CDR3 is TGCGCCAGCAGCTTGGTTGGGGCGGGGGAGACCCAGTACTTC. This codes for CASSLVGAGETQYF.

The J gene is TRBJ1-2, the V gene TRBV27; the D gene is possibly TRBD1 (5 bases). The ends were cut back, 6 bases at V and 6 bases at J, with 14 bases in the middle. CDR1 and CDR2 (germline): MNHEY, SMNVEV (reference sequence). The CDR3 is 13 amino acids. CDR3 loop: CASRSGGIHGYTF. The CDR3 DNA follows: TGTGCCAGCAGGTCGGGGGGGATCCATGGCTACACCTTC.

V and J are TRBV28 and TRBJ1-1; 7 nucleotides line up with TRBD1. The CDR3 has 12 residues. Trimming cost V 10 bases and J 2 bases; bases outside gene matches: 4. Germline assignment: CDR1 MDHEN and CDR2 SYDVKM. CDR3 bases: TGTGCCACGGACAGGCCAAACACTGAAGCTTTCTTT. The encoded protein is CATDRPNTEAFF.

The genes are TRBV5-1 and TRBJ2-7; D may correspond to TRBD1 or TRBD2 (5 bases each). This CDR3 has 14 residues. Germline loops: CDR1 SGHRS, CDR2 YFSETQ. The ends were cut back, 3 bases at V and 2 bases at J, with 12 bases in the middle. The CDR3 sequence is CASSSTGAAYEQYF. In DNA form, the CDR3 reads TGCGCCAGCAGCTCGACCGGGGCAGCCTACGAGCAGTACTTC. The full variable domain, in which reference TRBV5-1 and TRBJ2-7 provide the parts outside the CDR3, is KAGVTQTPRYLIKTRGQQVTLSCSPISGHRSVSWYQQTPGQGLQFLFEYFSETQRNKGNFPGRFSGRQFSNSRSEMNVSTLELGDSALYLCASSSTGAAYEQYFGPGTRLTVT.

With respect to this clone: The same CDR3 arises from other DNA sequences in this sample as well. The rearrangement uses TRBV5-1 and TRBJ2-1; TRBD1 matches 8 bases. The V and J ends lost 2 bases and 9 bases, in that order; junction bases with no gene match: 10. CDR1 is SGHRS and CDR2 is YFSETQ in the germline V gene. The CDR3 loop spans 15 amino acids. The CDR3 loop reads CASSFRAGGTGEQFF. CDR3 bases: TGCGCCAGCAGCTTTCGGGCAGGGGGCACAGGTGAGCAGTTCTTC. Complete variable domain (other parts from reference TRBV5-1 and TRBJ2-1): KAGVTQTPRYLIKTRGQQVTLSCSPISGHRSVSWYQQTPGQGLQFLFEYFSETQRNKGNFPGRFSGRQFSNSRSEMNVSTLELGDSALYLCASSFRAGGTGEQFFGPGTRLTVL.

V is TRBV6-5 and J is TRBJ1-1; weak D call: TRBD1 (5 bases). The V and J ends lost 0 bases and 10 bases respectively, with 18 bases between them. CDR1 is MNHEY, CDR2 SVGAGI, per germline. There are 15 residues in the CDR3. The chain's CDR3 is CASSYSGAGKRGAFF. CDR3 coding DNA: TGTGCCAGCAGTTACTCCGGTGCAGGGAAACGCGGAGCTTTCTTT.

This chain joins TRBV27 and TRBJ1-5; 11 nucleotides align to TRBD1. V lost 5 bases, J lost 0 bases, and 9 bases stayed unmatched. Germline CDR1 is MNHEY and CDR2 is SMNVEV (reference sequence). This CDR3 spans 18 amino acids. In nucleotides, the CDR3 is TGTGCCAGCAGTGGGACAGGGGGTTCCCCTCTTAGCAATCAGCCCCAGCATTTT. Protein product: CASSGTGGSPLSNQPQHF.

This rearrangement joins TRBV11-2 to TRBJ1-3; D is unresolved. V was trimmed by 5 bases and J by 0 bases, leaving 17 bases between them. The CDR3 has 17 amino acids. Per the germline V gene, CDR1 is SGHAT and CDR2 is FQNNGV. DNA for the CDR3: TGTGCCAGCAGCCCGGAAGCCAGGCGGCGCTCTGGAAACACCATATATTTT. Translation gives CASSPEARRRSGNTIYF. The entire variable domain, with the rest obtained from reference TRBV11-2 and TRBJ1-3, is as follows: EAGVAQSPRYKIIEKRQSVAFWCNPISGHATLYWYQQILGQGPKLLIQFQNNGVVDDSQLPKDRFSAERLKGVDSTLKIQPAKLEDSAVYLCASSPEARRRSGNTIYFGEGSWLTVV.